The source of this T cell receptor (beta chain) is a study of cytomegalovirus exposure and HLA in healthy donors. Whole-study findings and limits: About 87% or about 30% of the time was how often most TCR beta V segments were productive, according to an earlier analysis. In a later analysis, HLA-C alleles had the fewest associated TCRs, DRB1 alleles the most. Roughly uniform sequencing depth across donors was assumed, possibly incorrectly.

About this clone: The target antigen is unknown.

The PCR had 60 Vbeta and 13 Jbeta primers. Assay: immunoSEQ multiplex PCR; the TCRdb copy retains only in-frame clones and omits some. The sample includes about 170,000 clones. The CDR3 extends over 13 amino acids. Germline lookup yields CDR1 SGHRS and CDR2 YFSETQ. V gave up 3 bases and J gave up 6 bases, with 13 bases separating them. The genes are TRBV5-1 and TRBJ2-7; possible D gene TRBD2, 6 bases. Sequencing was carried out using PBMCs. This TCR came from a woman aged 60-75 years in good health and CMV-seronegative. CDR3 protein: CASSYGLSSEQYF. The CDR3 region has the DNA TGCGCCAGCAGCTACGGACTATCTTCCGAGCAGTACTTC.